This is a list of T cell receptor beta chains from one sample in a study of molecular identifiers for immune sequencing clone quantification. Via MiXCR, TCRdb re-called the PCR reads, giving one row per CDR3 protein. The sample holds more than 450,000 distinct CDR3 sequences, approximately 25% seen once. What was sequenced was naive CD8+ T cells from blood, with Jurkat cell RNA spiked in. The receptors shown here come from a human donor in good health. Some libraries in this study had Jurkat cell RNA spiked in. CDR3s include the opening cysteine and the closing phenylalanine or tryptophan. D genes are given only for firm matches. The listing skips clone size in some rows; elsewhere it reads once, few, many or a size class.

CDR3: CASSERDSDEQFF; DNA: TGTGCCAGCAGTGAAAGGGATAGCGATGAGCAGTTCTTC; size: NA; V: TRBV2; D: NA; J: TRBJ2-1
CDR3: CASSPNPRAYTEAFF; DNA: TGCGCCAGCAGCCCAAACCCAAGGGCGTACACTGAAGCTTTCTTT; size: many; V: TRBV5-1; D: NA; J: TRBJ1-1
CDR3: CASSRLTVDYEQYF; DNA: TGCGCCAGCAGCCGACTTACAGTAGACTACGAGCAGTACTTC; size: few; V: TRBV4-1; D: NA; J: TRBJ2-7
CDR3: CASSLLQGPNSPLHF; DNA: TGTGCCAGCAGCTTGCTCCAAGGCCCGAATTCACCCCTCCACTTT; size: NA; V: TRBV7-9; D: NA; J: TRBJ1-6
CDR3: CASSLSPSGGVTDTQYF; DNA: TGTGCCAGCAGCTTGTCCCCTAGCGGGGGGGTTACAGATACGCAGTATTTT; size: few; V: TRBV5-5; D: TRBD2; J: TRBJ2-3
CDR3: CASSFARSSYEQYF; DNA: TGTGCCAGCAGTTTCGCCAGGAGCTCCTACGAGCAGTACTTC; size: NA; V: TRBV6-5; D: NA; J: TRBJ2-7
CDR3: CASSPQSAGLGTEAFF; DNA: TGTGCCAGCAGCCCACAGAGTGCAGGGCTGGGCACTGAAGCTTTCTTT; size: many; V: TRBV11-2; D: NA; J: TRBJ1-1
CDR3: CASSFGAGGSADTQYF; DNA: TGTGCCAGCAGTTTTGGGGCGGGAGGGAGCGCAGATACGCAGTATTTT; size: NA; V: TRBV28; D: TRBD2; J: TRBJ2-3
CDR3: CASSLEGNSYEQYF; DNA: TGTGCCAGCAGCTTAGAGGGTAACTCCTACGAGCAGTACTTC; size: NA; V: TRBV7-9; D: NA; J: TRBJ2-7
CDR3: CASSQDPRSNSPLHF; DNA: TGCGCCAGCAGCCAAGACCCTCGGAGTAATTCACCCCTCCACTTT; size: few; V: TRBV4-1; D: NA; J: TRBJ1-6
CDR3: CASGGGYLGYTF; DNA: TGTGCCAGCGGTGGGGGGTATCTGGGCTACACCTTC; size: NA; V: TRBV7-6; D: NA; J: TRBJ1-2
CDR3: CATSRAAGAGTDTQYF; DNA: TGTGCCACCAGCAGAGCGGCGGGGGCTGGTACAGATACGCAGTATTTT; size: few; V: TRBV15; D: NA; J: TRBJ2-3
CDR3: CASSPGTGSYGQYF; DNA: TGCGCCAGCAGCCCTGGGACAGGGTCATACGGGCAGTACTTC; size: NA; V: TRBV4-3; D: TRBD1; J: TRBJ2-7
CDR3: CAISETTTDTQYF; DNA: TGTGCCATCAGTGAGACAACTACAGATACGCAGTATTTT; size: few; V: TRBV10-3; D: NA; J: TRBJ2-3
CDR3: CASSPGHLEGAKDGYTF; DNA: TGTGCCAGCAGTCCCGGGCACCTGGAGGGGGCGAAGGATGGCTACACCTTC; size: NA; V: TRBV11-2; D: TRBD1; J: TRBJ1-2
CDR3: CASSKTPGDSSDTQYF; DNA: TGTGCCAGCAGTAAAACCCCGGGGGACTCGTCAGATACGCAGTATTTT; size: few; V: TRBV27; D: NA; J: TRBJ2-3
CDR3: CASSDLPPNTGELFF; DNA: TGTGCCAGCAGTGATTTGCCCCCGAACACCGGGGAGCTGTTTTTT; size: NA; V: TRBV2; D: NA; J: TRBJ2-2
CDR3: CAISESGSGGSYEQYF; DNA: TGTGCCATCAGTGAGTCGGGTAGCGGGGGCTCCTACGAGCAGTACTTC; size: NA; V: TRBV10-3; D: TRBD2; J: TRBJ2-7
CDR3: CSATEDTNYEQYF; DNA: TGCAGTGCCACCGAGGACACCAACTACGAGCAGTACTTC; size: many; V: TRBV20-1; D: NA; J: TRBJ2-7
CDR3: CASIVDISYYNSPLHF; DNA: TGTGCCAGCATTGTCGACATCTCCTATTATAATTCACCCCTCCACTTT; size: NA; V: TRBV2; D: NA; J: TRBJ1-6
CDR3: CASRSRVENIQYF; DNA: TGTGCCAGCCGGTCCCGCGTGGAAAACATTCAGTACTTC; size: NA; V: TRBV6-5; D: NA; J: TRBJ2-4
CDR3: CASSYSRGGSDTQYF; DNA: TGTGCCAGCAGTTACTCGAGGGGGGGCTCAGATACGCAGTATTTT; size: few; V: TRBV6-5; D: NA; J: TRBJ2-3
CDR3: CAWTGGGEQYF; DNA: TGTGCCTGGACAGGGGGCGGCGAGCAGTACTTC; size: few; V: TRBV30; D: TRBD1; J: TRBJ2-7